What follows is one TCR beta chain and its context. What it recognizes is unknown. Its ends do not fully match the called genes, so a read error is possible. The CDR3 is 16 residues long. The germline V gene encodes CDR1 SGHDN and CDR2 FVKESK. Each sample yielded at least 6 million isolated PBMCs. The data were taken from a study of blood T cells in healthy people across ages. Study-wide findings and caveats: The diversity estimates, figures obtained from one million T cells, were considered underestimates.

A second about 6 to 11 cycle PCR used barcoded and J-beta primers. From the 5' RACE reads, TCRdb called clonotypes with MiXCR, one entry per CDR3 protein. The sample shows around 650,000 distinct CDR3 sequences, roughly 41% of them seen only once. The source of this sequence is a man older than 75 in good health. Sequenced input: blood. The chain combines TRBV14 with TRBJ1-2; D is unclear. For the CDR3, the DNA is TGTGCCTGCAGCCAAGATAACAGAGCAGCTAACTATGGCTACACCTTC. Its protein is CACSQDNRAANYGYTF.